The next 21 T cell receptor beta chains were all read from a single sample in a study of T cell responses to AZD1222 COVID-19 vaccine. TCRdb keeps only in-frame clones here, not all; method: immunoSEQ multiplex PCR. The sample has 180,000 or so clones, about 91% seen once. The material sequenced was peripheral blood, taken 28 days after the second AZD1222 dose. The receptors were sampled from an adult who received the AZD1222 COVID-19 vaccine.

The rearrangement joins TRBV9 to TRBJ1-2; D is unclear. This CDR3 comprises 12 residues. Germline values: CDR1 SGDLS, CDR2 YYNGEE. V lost 7 bases, J lost 4 bases, and 11 bases lay in between. The CDR3 loop is CASGISIYGYTF. The CDR3 DNA sequence: TGTGCCAGCGGAATCTCAATCTATGGCTACACCTTC.

The chain joins TRBV5-1 to TRBJ2-7; 14 nucleotides line up with TRBD2. This CDR3 is 17 amino acids long. With 0 bases clipped from V and 4 bases from J, the junction kept 6 bases outside the gene matches. CDR1 SGHRS and CDR2 YFSETQ come from the germline V gene. Here the CDR3 DNA reads TGCGCCAGCAGCTTGGCCGGGGGACTAGCGGGAGAATACGAGCAGTACTTC. Protein: CASSLAGGLAGEYEQYF.

This chain links TRBV4-3 with TRBJ2-7, with 8 bases matching TRBD2. Trimming took 1 base from V and 0 from J; bases not matched to a gene: 5. Germline CDR1 and CDR2: LGHNA and YSLEER. This CDR3 is built from 16 residues. The CDR3 sequence: CASSQVPTSGSYEQYF. DNA of the CDR3: TGCGCCAGCAGCCAAGTGCCCACTAGCGGCTCCTACGAGCAGTACTTC.

This chain joins TRBV4-2 and TRBJ1-2; tentative D call: TRBD1 (6 bases). CDR1 and CDR2 (germline): LGHNA, YNFKEQ. The V end was cut by 3 bases, the J end by 7 bases, with 15 bases between. There are 14 residues in the CDR3. CDR3 region: CASSHWGGSSGYTF. DNA of the CDR3: TGTGCCAGCAGCCATTGGGGGGGCTCAAGTGGCTACACCTTC.

This sequence joins TRBV18 and TRBJ2-5; 12 nucleotides line up with TRBD2. CDR1 is KGHSH and CDR2 is LQKENI in the germline V gene. Trimming removed 2 bases from V and 10 bases from J; junction bases left unmatched: 8. This CDR3 has 15 amino acids. The chain's CDR3 is CASSPRLAGEFIQYF. The CDR3 DNA reads as TGTGCCAGCTCACCAAGACTAGCGGGGGAGTTTATCCAGTACTTC.

The chain uses TRBV3-1 (or the pseudogene TRBV3-2) and TRBJ1-1; maybe TRBD1 (5 bases). Between the trimmed V and J ends, which lost 1 base and 8 bases, there was a span of 8 bases. CDR1 and CDR2 from the germline V gene are LGHDT and YNNKEL (reference sequence). This CDR3 is built from 12 residues. This chain's CDR3 is CASSQGNREAFF. CDR3 sequence (DNA): TGTGCCAGCAGCCAAGGGAACAGGGAAGCTTTCTTT.

The chain joins TRBV18 to TRBJ1-3; D is possibly TRBD1 (5 bases). Germline CDR1 is KGHSH and CDR2 is LQKENI. The CDR3 has 15 residues. Between the trimmed V and J ends, which lost 3 bases and 0 bases, there was a span of 9 bases. The CDR3 reads CASSPQGLSGNTIYF. DNA of the CDR3: TGTGCCAGCTCACCTCAGGGACTCTCTGGAAACACCATATATTTT.

This CDR3 reads CASSQEPGRGQPQHF. CDR3 nucleotide sequence: TGTGCCAGCAGCCAAGAGCCGGGTCGGGGTCAGCCCCAGCATTTT. The chain couples TRBV3-1 (or the pseudogene TRBV3-2) to TRBJ1-5; D is unresolved. In germline, CDR1 is LGHDT, CDR2 YNNKEL (reference sequence). The CDR3 has 15 amino acids. V gave up 0 bases and J gave up 6 bases, with 12 bases separating them.

This rearrangement joins TRBV29-1 to TRBJ2-1, with 10 bases matching TRBD2. Germline V CDR1 and CDR2: SQVTM, ANQGSEA. With 4 bases clipped from V and 7 bases from J, the junction kept 7 bases outside the gene matches. This CDR3 contains 14 residues. The CDR3 DNA reads TGCAGCGTTGTCATAGCGGGGGGTTTGAATGAGCAGTTCTTC. Protein sequence: CSVVIAGGLNEQFF.

The chain joins TRBV2 to TRBJ1-5; 9 bases align to TRBD1. This CDR3 spans 14 amino acids. Germline V gives CDR1 SNHLY, CDR2 FYNNEI. J lost 7 bases, V lost 4 bases, and 5 bases had no gene match. The CDR3 DNA reads TGTGCCAGCAGTGGGACAGGGGAGCGGCAGCCCCAGCATTTT. Its translation is CASSGTGERQPQHF. Full variable domain (missing parts from reference TRBV2 and TRBJ1-5): EPEVTQTPSHQVTQMGQEVILRCVPISNHLYFYWYRQILGQKVEFLVSFYNNEISEKSEIFDDQFSVERPDGSNFTLKIRSTKLEDSAMYFCASSGTGERQPQHFGDGTRLSIL.

The chain is built from TRBV6-4 and TRBJ2-3; tentative D call: TRBD2 (6 bases). V was cut by 3 bases and J by 3 bases, with 10 bases left in between. Germline CDR1 and CDR2: MRHNA and SNTAGT. The CDR3 consists of 14 residues. The CDR3 sequence: CASSEGGETDTQYF. CDR3 DNA: TGTGCCAGCAGTGAGGGGGGAGAGACAGATACGCAGTATTTT.

The rearrangement links TRBV7-2 to TRBJ1-2; 8 bases map to TRBD1. Germline-derived CDR1 and CDR2 are SGHTA and FQGNSA. V trimming: 5 bases; J trimming: 8 bases; junction bases outside the gene matches: 10. The CDR3 spans 14 residues. The CDR3 reads CASSLDRGPGGYTF. The CDR3 region has the DNA TGTGCCAGCAGCCTTGACAGGGGCCCGGGGGGCTACACCTTC.

V and J are TRBV29-1 and TRBJ1-1; 8 bases align to TRBD1. The trim removed 7 bases at V and 10 bases at J, leaving 11 bases unmatched. The CDR3 sequence is 12 residues long. From germline, CDR1 is SQVTM and CDR2 ANQGSEA. The CDR3 DNA reads TGCAGCGCACCTGACAGGGGAGAGGGAGCTTTCTTT. Residues: CSAPDRGEGAFF.

The chain links TRBV27 to TRBJ2-2; D possibly matches TRBD1 or TRBD2 (5 bases each). V was cut by 5 bases and J by 4 bases, with 14 bases left in between. This CDR3 region has 15 residues. The germline V gene encodes CDR1 MNHEY and CDR2 SMNVEV (reference sequence). The CDR3 loop reads CASSAGTVGTGELFF. The CDR3 DNA follows: TGTGCCAGCAGTGCCGGGACGGTCGGCACCGGGGAGCTGTTTTTT.

This rearrangement joins TRBV28 to TRBJ1-5, with a tentative D call TRBD1 (6 bases). The CDR3 is 15 amino acids. Looked up from germline, CDR1 is MDHEN and CDR2 is SYDVKM. V dropped 3 bases and J dropped 4 bases, with 13 bases sitting between them. The CDR3 spells CASSFPATGNQPQHF. In DNA form, the CDR3 reads TGTGCCAGCAGTTTCCCAGCCACAGGGAATCAGCCCCAGCATTTT.

This clone was seen just once. This chain connects TRBV28 to TRBJ1-5; no definite D call. This CDR3 comprises 14 residues. Germline CDR1 is MDHEN and CDR2 is SYDVKM. Between the trimmed V and J ends, which lost 10 bases and 7 bases, there was a span of 20 bases. The chain's CDR3 is CAITIPGSGQPQHF. Here the CDR3 DNA reads TGTGCCATCACAATCCCTGGTTCTGGGCAGCCCCAGCATTTT.

This chain links TRBV19 with TRBJ2-7, with D possibly being TRBD1 (6 bases). Trimming took off 5 bases at V and 6 bases at J, with 17 bases between the two ends. This CDR3 comprises 14 residues. Germline CDR1 is LNHDA and CDR2 is SQIVND (reference sequence). The CDR3 DNA follows: TGTGCCAGTAGTTCGACAGGCCCCGAGATCGAGCAGTACTTC. Its translation is CASSSTGPEIEQYF.

The CDR3 DNA follows: TGCGCCAGCAGCCAAGGCCAGGGGTTTGGTCAGCCCCAGCATTTT. Its protein is CASSQGQGFGQPQHF. The chain has TRBV4-1 and TRBJ1-5, with D possibly being TRBD1 (6 bases). The CDR3 is 15 amino acids. V dropped 1 base and J dropped 6 bases, with 13 bases sitting between them. CDR1 MGHRA and CDR2 YSYEKL come from the germline V gene.

The genes are TRBV7-2 and TRBJ2-7; 7 positions match TRBD2. The CDR3 contains 15 residues. After removal of 5 bases from V and 1 base from J, the junction contained 8 bases not matched to a gene. The germline V gene has CDR1 SGHTA and CDR2 FQGNSA. CDR3 bases: TGTGCCAGCAGCCAGACGTGGACTAGTTCCTACGAGCAGTACTTC. Its translation: CASSQTWTSSYEQYF. Complete variable domain (other parts from reference TRBV7-2 and TRBJ2-7): GAGVSQSPSNKVTEKGKDVELRCDPISGHTALYWYRQSLGQGLEFLIYFQGNSAPDKSGLPSDRFSAERTGGSVSTLTIQRTQQEDSAVYLCASSQTWTSSYEQYFGPGTRLTVT.

CDR3 bases: TGTGCCACCAGCACCCGGACGAACCTTGGAAACACCATATATTTT. Its protein is CATSTRTNLGNTIYF. The rearrangement links TRBV15 to TRBJ1-3; D remains unclear. V was shortened by 4 bases and J by 3 bases, with 13 bases between the two germline ends. CDR1 and CDR2 (germline): LNHNV, YYDKDF (reference sequence). This CDR3 has 15 amino acids. Full variable domain (outside the CDR3, taken from reference TRBV15 and TRBJ1-3): DAMVIQNPRYQVTQFGKPVTLSCSQTLNHNVMYWYQQKSSQAPKLLFHYYDKDFNNEADTPDNFQSRRPNTSFCFLDIRSPGLGDTAMYLCATSTRTNLGNTIYFGEGSWLTVV.

The chain combines TRBV5-1 with TRBJ1-4; no reliable D call. V dropped 3 bases and J dropped 5 bases, with 14 bases sitting between them. The CDR3 has 15 amino acids. The V gene's germline CDR1 is SGHRS and CDR2 YFSETQ. The chain's CDR3 is CASSSVTLGNEKLFF. The CDR3 coding sequence is TGCGCCAGCAGCTCGGTGACCCTGGGAAATGAAAAACTGTTTTTT.